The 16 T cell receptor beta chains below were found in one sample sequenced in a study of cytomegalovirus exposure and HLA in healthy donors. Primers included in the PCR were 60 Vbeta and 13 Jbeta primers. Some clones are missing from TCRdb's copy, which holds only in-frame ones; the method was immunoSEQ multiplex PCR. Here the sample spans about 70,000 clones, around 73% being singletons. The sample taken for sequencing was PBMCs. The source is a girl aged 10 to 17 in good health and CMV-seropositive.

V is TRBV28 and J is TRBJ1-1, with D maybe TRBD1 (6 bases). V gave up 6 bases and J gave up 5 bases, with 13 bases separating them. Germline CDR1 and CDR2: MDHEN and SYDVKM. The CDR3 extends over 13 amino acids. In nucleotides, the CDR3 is TGTGCCAGCAGGTCCAGGGGTCGGACTGAAGCTTTCTTT. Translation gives CASRSRGRTEAFF.

As DNA, the CDR3 is TGTGCCTGGAGTGTACGTAGGACAGCGGTCGCTGAAGCTTTCTTT. This gives the protein CAWSVRRTAVAEAFF. The chain couples TRBV30 to TRBJ1-1, with a tentative D call TRBD1 (6 bases). With 0 bases removed from V and 6 bases from J, the gap between germline ends came to 17 bases. In germline, CDR1 is GTSNPN, CDR2 SVGIG (reference sequence). This CDR3 comprises 15 residues.

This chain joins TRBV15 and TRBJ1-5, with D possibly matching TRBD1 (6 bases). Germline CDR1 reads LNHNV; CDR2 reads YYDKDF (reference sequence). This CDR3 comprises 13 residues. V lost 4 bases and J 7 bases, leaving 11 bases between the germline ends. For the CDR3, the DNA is TGTGCCACCAGCACCACGGACAGCCAGCCCCAGCATTTT. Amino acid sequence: CATSTTDSQPQHF. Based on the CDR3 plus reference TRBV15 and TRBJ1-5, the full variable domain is DAMVIQNPRYQVTQFGKPVTLSCSQTLNHNVMYWYQQKSSQAPKLLFHYYDKDFNNEADTPDNFQSRRPNTSFCFLDIRSPGLGDTAMYLCATSTTDSQPQHFGDGTRLSIL.

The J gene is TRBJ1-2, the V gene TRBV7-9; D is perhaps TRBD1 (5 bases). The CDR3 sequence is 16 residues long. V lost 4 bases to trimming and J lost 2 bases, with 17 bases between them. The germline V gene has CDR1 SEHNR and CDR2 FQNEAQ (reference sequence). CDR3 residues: CASSSTSGRVNYGYTF. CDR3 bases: TGTGCCAGCAGCTCAACTTCAGGGAGGGTAAACTATGGCTACACCTTC.

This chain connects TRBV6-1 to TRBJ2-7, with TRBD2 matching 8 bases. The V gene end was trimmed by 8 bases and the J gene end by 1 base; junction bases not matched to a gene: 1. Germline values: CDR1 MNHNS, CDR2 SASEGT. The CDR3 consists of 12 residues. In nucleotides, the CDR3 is TGTGCCAGCTCGGGGGGGTCCTACGAGCAGTACTTC. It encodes CASSGGSYEQYF.

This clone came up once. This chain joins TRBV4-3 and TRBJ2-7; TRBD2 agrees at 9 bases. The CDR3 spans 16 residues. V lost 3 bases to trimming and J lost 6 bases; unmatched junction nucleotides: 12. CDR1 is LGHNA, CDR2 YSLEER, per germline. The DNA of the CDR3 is TGCGCCAGCAGCCACCTCGTAGGGGCTAGCGGGACCGAGCAGTACTTC. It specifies CASSHLVGASGTEQYF.

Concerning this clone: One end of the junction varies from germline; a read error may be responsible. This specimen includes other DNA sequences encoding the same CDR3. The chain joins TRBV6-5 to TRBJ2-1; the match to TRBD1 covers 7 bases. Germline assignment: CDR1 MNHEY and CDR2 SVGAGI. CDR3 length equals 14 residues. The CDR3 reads CASKRGQAYNEQFF. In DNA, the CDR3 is TGTGCCAGCAAAAGGGGGCAAGCCTATAATGAGCAGTTCTTC.

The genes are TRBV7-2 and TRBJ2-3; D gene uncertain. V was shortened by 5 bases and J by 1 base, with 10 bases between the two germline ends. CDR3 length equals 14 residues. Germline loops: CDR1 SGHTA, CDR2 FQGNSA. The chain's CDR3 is CASSPEPGTDTQYF. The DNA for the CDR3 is TGTGCCAGCAGCCCCGAACCGGGCACAGATACGCAGTATTTT.

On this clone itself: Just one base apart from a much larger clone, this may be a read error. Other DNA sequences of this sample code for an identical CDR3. The CDR3 is CASSPRLAGGFTDTQYF. The CDR3 DNA follows: TGCGCCAGCAGCCCGCGGCTAGCGGGGGGTTTCACAGATACGCAGTATTTT. The V gene is TRBV4-3, the J gene TRBJ2-3; TRBD2 aligns across 11 bases. Germline CDR1 LGHNA, CDR2 YSLEER. Trimming cost V 4 bases and J 2 bases; bases outside gene matches: 8. This CDR3 has 17 residues.

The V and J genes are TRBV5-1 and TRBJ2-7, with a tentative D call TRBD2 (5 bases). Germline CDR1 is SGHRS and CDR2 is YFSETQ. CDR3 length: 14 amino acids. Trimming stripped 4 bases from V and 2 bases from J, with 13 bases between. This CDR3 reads CASSKRTVPYEQYF. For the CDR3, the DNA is TGCGCCAGCAGCAAGAGGACTGTACCCTACGAGCAGTACTTC.

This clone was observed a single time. CDR3 sequence: CAWSWGGYEQYF. The CDR3 DNA follows: TGTGCCTGGAGTTGGGGGGGCTACGAGCAGTACTTC. This rearrangement joins TRBV30 to TRBJ2-7; the match to TRBD2 covers 7 bases. Trimming removed 2 bases from V and 3 bases from J; junction bases left unmatched: 1. From germline, CDR1 is GTSNPN and CDR2 SVGIG (reference sequence). CDR3 length: 12 residues.

The DNA for the CDR3 is TGTGCCAGCAGTGCACCAGGAACGCAGGGGCAGCCCCAGCATTTT. Amino acids: CASSAPGTQGQPQHF. J is TRBJ1-5 and V is TRBV6-6; a weak D match, TRBD1 (6 bases). This CDR3 spans 15 amino acids. CDR1 and CDR2 from the germline V gene are MNHNY and SVGAGI (reference sequence). Trimming removed 5 bases at V and 7 bases at J, with 18 bases between.

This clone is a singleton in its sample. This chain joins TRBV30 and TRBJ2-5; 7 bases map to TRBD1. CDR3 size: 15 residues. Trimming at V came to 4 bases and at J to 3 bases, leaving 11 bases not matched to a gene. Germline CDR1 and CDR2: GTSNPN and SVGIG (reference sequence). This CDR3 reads CAWKTPGQNEETQYF. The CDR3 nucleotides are TGTGCCTGGAAAACCCCGGGACAGAACGAAGAGACCCAGTACTTC.

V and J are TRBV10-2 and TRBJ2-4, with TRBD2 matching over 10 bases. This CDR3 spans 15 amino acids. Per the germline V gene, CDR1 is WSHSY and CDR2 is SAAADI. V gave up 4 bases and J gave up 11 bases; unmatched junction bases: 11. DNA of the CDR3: TGCGCCAGCAGTGCAGCGGGAGGGGGTGGGTTGTTTCAGTACTTC. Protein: CASSAAGGGGLFQYF.

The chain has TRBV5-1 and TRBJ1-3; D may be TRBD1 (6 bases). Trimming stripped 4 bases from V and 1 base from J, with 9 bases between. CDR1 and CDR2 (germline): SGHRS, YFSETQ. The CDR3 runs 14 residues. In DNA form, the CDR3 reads TGCGCCAGCAGCGCGGACAGTTCTGGAAACACCATATATTTT. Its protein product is CASSADSSGNTIYF.

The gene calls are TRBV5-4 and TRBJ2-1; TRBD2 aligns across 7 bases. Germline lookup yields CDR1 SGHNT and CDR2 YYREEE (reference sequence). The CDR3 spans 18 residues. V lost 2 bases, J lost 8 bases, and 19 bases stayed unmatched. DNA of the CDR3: TGTGCCAGCAGCTTCGGCATTGGAGTGCTAGCGGCGGGGCATGAGCAGTTCTTC. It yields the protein CASSFGIGVLAAGHEQFF.